This entry lists 21 T cell receptor beta chains sequenced from one sample in a study of T cell repertoires in cytomegalovirus infection. MiXCR was run by TCRdb on the reads, yielding one entry per CDR3 protein. This sample has some 400,000 distinct CDR3 sequences, with around 18% found just once. Sequenced material: PBMCs. These receptors were collected from a human donor in good health (CMV status not recorded). Some clones in this sample may be carry-over from other donors' samples.

This clonotype appeared many times. This chain connects TRBV7-2 to TRBJ2-5; 7 bases align to TRBD2. The germline V gene encodes CDR1 SGHTA and CDR2 FQGNSA. The CDR3 is 15 amino acids. V shed 3 bases, J shed 10 bases, and the junction held 14 bases outside the gene matches. The DNA for the CDR3 is TGTGCCAGCAGCTTTGGGGGGGGTCTGAGTAGAGACCAGTACTTC. It encodes CASSFGGGLSRDQYF.

This clonotype was detected only a few times. The CDR3 region is CASSIVMTGELAGELFF. Here the CDR3 DNA reads TGTGCCAGTAGTATTGTAATGACAGGGGAGTTGGCCGGGGAGCTGTTTTTT. This chain connects TRBV19 to TRBJ2-2, with TRBD1 matching 8 bases. The length of the CDR3 is 17 residues. Germline V gene data show CDR1 as LNHDA and CDR2 as SQIVND (reference sequence). V shed 3 bases, J shed 6 bases, and the junction held 12 bases outside the gene matches.

The chain joins TRBV18 to TRBJ2-7, with 9 nucleotides matching TRBD1. Germline lookup yields CDR1 KGHSH and CDR2 LQKENI. This CDR3 region has 15 residues. With V trimmed by 4 bases and J by 5 bases, 9 bases remained unmatched. CDR3 in amino acids: CASSRQQGAFDEQYF. The CDR3 bases are TGTGCCAGCTCACGCCAACAGGGGGCTTTCGACGAGCAGTACTTC.

The chain carries TRBV6-2 or TRBV6-3 and TRBJ1-2, with 7 bases aligning to TRBD1. V trimming: 9 bases; J trimming: 4 bases; junction bases outside the gene matches: 17. CDR1 is MNHEY and CDR2 is SVGEGT in the germline V gene. The CDR3 sequence is 16 residues long. CDR3 bases: TGTGCCAGTAGGAGGACAGGATCCGTCGGATCCTATGGCTACACCTTC. Residues: CASRRTGSVGSYGYTF.

This chain joins TRBV15 and TRBJ1-6; D is undetermined. Germline CDR1 and CDR2: LNHNV and YYDKDF (reference sequence). V dropped 0 bases and J dropped 6 bases, with 12 bases sitting between them. The CDR3 length is 16 residues. As DNA, the CDR3 is TGTGCCACCAGCAGAGAGAGTGGACCGTCTAATTCACCCCTCCACTTT. Its protein is CATSRESGPSNSPLHF. Drawing the rest from reference TRBV15 and TRBJ1-6, the complete variable domain is DAMVIQNPRYQVTQFGKPVTLSCSQTLNHNVMYWYQQKSSQAPKLLFHYYDKDFNNEADTPDNFQSRRPNTSFCFLDIRSPGLGDTAMYLCATSRESGPSNSPLHFGNGTRLTVT.

This clonotype was counted at least ten times. The CDR3 region has the DNA TGTGCCAGCAGCTTAAGTAGCAATGAGCAGTTCTTC. Encoded protein: CASSLSSNEQFF. The chain recombines TRBV7-2 with TRBJ2-1; no reliable D call. Trimming removed 2 bases at V and 6 bases at J, with 5 bases between. The CDR3 consists of 12 residues. Germline loops: CDR1 SGHTA, CDR2 FQGNSA. Looking up the rest from reference TRBV7-2 and TRBJ2-1 gives the full variable domain: GAGVSQSPSNKVTEKGKDVELRCDPISGHTALYWYRQSLGQGLEFLIYFQGNSAPDKSGLPSDRFSAERTGGSVSTLTIQRTQQEDSAVYLCASSLSSNEQFFGPGTRLTVL.

The chain carries TRBV19 and TRBJ1-2, with a possible D match to TRBD1 (5 bases). Trimming took off 5 bases at V and 4 bases at J, with 14 bases between the two ends. CDR3 size: 14 residues. Germline CDR1 is LNHDA and CDR2 is SQIVND (reference sequence). The chain's CDR3 is CASSAQVGGYGYTF. The CDR3 DNA sequence: TGTGCCAGTAGTGCCCAGGTGGGGGGCTATGGCTACACCTTC.

This clonotype is a singleton in its sample. The chain uses TRBV12-3 or TRBV12-4 and TRBJ2-7; 9 nucleotides agree with TRBD2. V was pared by 5 bases and J by 4 bases, with 12 bases of the junction left unmatched. The CDR3 covers 16 residues. The CDR3 DNA follows: TGTGCCAGCAGTACCCGCTCCGGGACTAGCTTATACGAGCAGTACTTC. Amino acids: CASSTRSGTSLYEQYF.

The chain links TRBV29-1 to TRBJ1-1, with unresolved D. Trimming shortened V by 0 bases and J by 4 bases, and 9 bases separated the two germline ends. The V gene's germline CDR1 is SQVTM and CDR2 ANQGSEA. The CDR3 consists of 13 residues. DNA for the CDR3: TGCAGCGTTGAAGAGGGCAGCGGCACTGAAGCTTTCTTT. This sequence encodes CSVEEGSGTEAFF.

The sample holds many counts of this clonotype. The chain combines TRBV7-8 with TRBJ2-1; weak D call: TRBD1 (6 bases). Per germline, CDR1 SGHVS and CDR2 FQNEAQ. The CDR3 spans 13 residues. V lost 6 bases to trimming and J lost 9 bases, with 15 bases between them. DNA of the CDR3: TGTGCCAGCAGAACCTACAGGGACGGTGAGCAGTTCTTC. Translation: CASRTYRDGEQFF.

This sequence joins TRBV12-3 or TRBV12-4 and TRBJ2-7, with a possible D match to TRBD1 (6 bases). The CDR3 extends over 16 amino acids. V was cut by 6 bases and J by 0 bases, with 18 bases left in between. CDR3 region: CASSTPFRGRSYEQYF. In DNA form, the CDR3 reads TGTGCCAGCAGCACCCCCTTCAGGGGTCGCTCCTACGAGCAGTACTTC.

V is TRBV5-5 and J is TRBJ2-7; 9 bases map to TRBD1. The trim removed 1 base at V and 5 bases at J, leaving 7 bases unmatched. This CDR3 contains 15 residues. Germline CDR1 reads SGHKS; CDR2 reads YYEKEE (reference sequence). Here the CDR3 DNA reads TGTGCCAGCAGCTTGACCGGGACAGGGTACGACGAGCAGTACTTC. Its protein product is CASSLTGTGYDEQYF.

This clonotype was observed a few times. The V and J genes are TRBV6-2 or TRBV6-3 and TRBJ2-4; possibly TRBD1 for D (5 bases). V was trimmed by 3 bases and J by 3 bases, leaving 12 bases between them. CDR3 length equals 15 residues. Germline V gene lookup returns CDR1 MNHEY and CDR2 SVGEGT. The CDR3, as DNA: TGTGCCAGCAGTTATCGCAGGGTCGGCAAAAACATTCAGTACTTC. Amino acid sequence: CASSYRRVGKNIQYF.

This clonotype showed up just a few times. V gene TRBV19 combines with J gene TRBJ2-1, with 9 bases fitting TRBD1. The germline V gene has CDR1 LNHDA and CDR2 SQIVND (reference sequence). Losses at the gene ends were 4 bases for V and 0 bases for J; bases not matched to a gene: 4. CDR3 length: 16 residues. The CDR3, as DNA: TGTGCCAGTAGTACTTCGACAGGGGGCTCCTACAATGAGCAGTTCTTC. Translating gives CASSTSTGGSYNEQFF.

The table lists this clonotype with many counts. The chain employs TRBV7-2 and TRBJ1-1; 8 positions agree with TRBD1. CDR1 and CDR2 from the germline V gene are SGHTA and FQGNSA. The CDR3 is made up of 16 amino acids. The V segment lost 1 base and the J segment 5 bases; nucleotides outside the gene matches: 9. The CDR3: CASSLDRQGARTEAFF. The CDR3, as DNA: TGTGCCAGCAGCTTAGACCGTCAGGGGGCTAGGACTGAAGCTTTCTTT.

In this sample, this clonotype turned up a few times. The V gene is TRBV11-1, the J gene TRBJ2-1; D unclear. Trimming took off 5 bases at V and 5 bases at J, with 13 bases between the two ends. The V gene's germline CDR1 is SGHAT and CDR2 FQDESV (reference sequence). The CDR3 length is 14 residues. CDR3 nucleotide sequence: TGTGCCAGCAGCCTCTTACCACCCCACAATGAGCAGTTCTTC. Amino acids: CASSLLPPHNEQFF.

This clonotype was detected many times. J is TRBJ1-2 and V is TRBV7-2; D ambiguous. Deletions cut 5 bases from V and 4 bases from J, with 14 bases between. Germline assignment: CDR1 SGHTA and CDR2 FQGNSA. There are 14 residues in the CDR3. CDR3: CASSDTGGSYGYTF. DNA for the CDR3: TGTGCCAGCAGCGATACGGGAGGGAGCTATGGCTACACCTTC.

This clonotype was detected many times. The V call is TRBV7-6, the J call TRBJ1-6; 9 nucleotides align to TRBD1. Germline V CDR1 and CDR2: SGHVS, FNYEAQ. The CDR3 runs to 14 residues. Trimming at V came to 5 bases and at J to 9 bases, leaving 5 bases not matched to a gene. For the CDR3, the DNA is TGTGCCAGCAGCGTCGGACAGGGGAGTTCACCCCTCCACTTT. Residues: CASSVGQGSSPLHF.

V is TRBV3-1 and J is TRBJ2-1; 8 bases align to TRBD1. Germline-derived CDR1 and CDR2 are LGHDT and YNNKEL (reference sequence). This CDR3 spans 14 amino acids. Trimming removed 0 bases from V and 15 bases from J; junction bases left unmatched: 10. The CDR3 here is CASSQDGQGLVRFF. DNA for the CDR3: TGTGCCAGCAGCCAAGACGGACAGGGACTTGTTCGGTTCTTC.

This clonotype was counted many times. The chain is built from TRBV7-2 and TRBJ2-3; D ambiguous. The V gene lost 1 base and the J gene lost 6 bases, with 14 bases spanning the gap. The CDR3 contains 15 residues. The germline V gene has CDR1 SGHTA and CDR2 FQGNSA. CDR3 region: CASSLGPRGTDTQYF. The CDR3 DNA sequence: TGTGCCAGCAGCTTAGGGCCACGAGGAACTGATACGCAGTATTTT.

This clonotype was counted many times. V is TRBV7-9 and J is TRBJ2-5; 12 nucleotides agree with TRBD2. In germline, CDR1 is SEHNR, CDR2 FQNEAQ (reference sequence). The CDR3 consists of 16 residues. The J segment lost 0 bases and the V segment lost 5 bases, leaving 4 bases of the junction unmatched. Here the CDR3 reads CASSGLAGRYQETQYF. DNA for the CDR3: TGTGCCAGCAGCGGACTAGCGGGGCGGTACCAAGAGACCCAGTACTTC.